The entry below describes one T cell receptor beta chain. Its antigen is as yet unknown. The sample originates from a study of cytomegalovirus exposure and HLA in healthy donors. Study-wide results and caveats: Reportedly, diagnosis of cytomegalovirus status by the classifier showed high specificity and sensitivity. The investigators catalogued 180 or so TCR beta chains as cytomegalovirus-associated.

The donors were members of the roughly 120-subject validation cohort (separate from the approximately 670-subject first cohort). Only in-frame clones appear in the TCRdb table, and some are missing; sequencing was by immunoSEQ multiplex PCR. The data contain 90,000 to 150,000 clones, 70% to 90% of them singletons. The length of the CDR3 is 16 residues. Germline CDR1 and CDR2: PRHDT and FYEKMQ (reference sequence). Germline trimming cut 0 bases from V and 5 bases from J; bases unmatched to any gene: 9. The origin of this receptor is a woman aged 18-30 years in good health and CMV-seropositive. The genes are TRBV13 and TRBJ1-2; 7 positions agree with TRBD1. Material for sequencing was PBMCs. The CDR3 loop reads CASSLGTGPKPYGYTF. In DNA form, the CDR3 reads TGTGCCAGCAGCTTAGGGACAGGGCCCAAACCTTATGGCTACACCTTC.